This T cell receptor (beta chain) was identified in a study of shared clonotypes between healthy human individuals. Whole-study findings and limits: Exclusively blood specimens were collected; tissue repertoires likely differ. How much donors shared clonotypes was expected to be affected by sequencing depth.

Genomic DNA (from each subset) was split evenly across several immunoSEQ plates. This table comes from immunoSEQ multiplex PCR, and its TCRdb copy is limited to in-frame clones, with some not included. This repertoire shows about 2 million clones, roughly 95% found once; its top ten account for more than 0.9%. This CDR3 is built from 14 residues. Germline CDR1 is LGHNA and CDR2 is YSLEER. Trimming pared 0 bases from V and 4 bases from J, leaving 10 bases between. In regard to this clone: What it binds is unknown. Other nucleotide sequences from this sample produce the same CDR3.

Only CD45RO-negative cells positively selected for CCR7 counted as naive CD8 cells, so terminally differentiated effector memory CD45RA+ cells were excluded. The chain couples TRBV4-3 to TRBJ2-7, with a tentative D call TRBD2 (6 bases). The receptor was derived from a man between 18 and 35 years old in good health. The specimen was naive CD8+ T cells sorted from blood. CDR3 in amino acids: CASSQDSGGYEQYF. CDR3 nucleotide sequence: TGCGCCAGCAGCCAAGATTCCGGGGGTTACGAGCAGTACTTC.